This entry lists 2 T cell receptor beta chains sequenced from one sample in a study of blood T cell repertoires in COVID-19. The repertoire was sequenced with immunoSEQ multiplex PCR; TCRdb's copy has only in-frame clones and lacks some. The sample contains 250,000 to 350,000 clones, roughly 89% of which appear only once. Sequences were obtained from PBMCs or T cells enriched from blood (not recorded which). The receptors shown here come from a woman aged 18-30 years with acute COVID-19.

The CDR3 reads CASSPPTGPNTEAFF. CDR3 DNA sequence: TGTGCCAGCTCACCACCGACAGGGCCGAACACTGAAGCTTTCTTT. The V call is TRBV18, the J call TRBJ1-1; 7 bases are shared with TRBD1. CDR3 length: 15 amino acids. The germline CDR1 and CDR2 sequences are KGHSH and LQKENI. Unmatched junction bases numbered 2, after V lost 0 bases and J lost 1 base.

The chain has TRBV19 and TRBJ2-1, with 14 bases that match TRBD2. J gave up 5 bases and V 4 bases, and 4 bases lay outside the gene matches. From germline, CDR1 is LNHDA and CDR2 SQIVND (reference sequence). This CDR3 is 16 amino acids long. CDR3 DNA sequence: TGTGCCAGTAGTACCTTGGGACTAGCGGGAGACAATGAGCAGTTCTTC. It specifies CASSTLGLAGDNEQFF.